The clone carrying this TCR beta chain was counted between two and nine times. Its matching antigen is unknown. The data stem from a study of OX40 agonist ivuxolimab in advanced cancers. Turning to the study itself: Treatment of patients was with ivuxolimab, an agonistic anti-OX40 (CD134) antibody. Findings and limits, study-wide: Among some nonresponders, normalized T-cell clonal expansion was also low. Expanded clones were, on average, more numerous among CD8+ T cells than CD4+.

Here immunoSEQ multiplex PCR was the method, and the copy in TCRdb shows in-frame clones only, minus some. The data show about 71,000 clones, with around 80% seen just once and about 5% held by the top ten. The CDR3 runs to 15 residues. Trimming removed 5 bases from V and 4 bases from J; junction bases left unmatched: 8. CDR1 and CDR2 (germline): SGDLS, YYNGEE. The specimen was CD4+ or CD8+ T cells sorted from blood, collected in a trial of the OX40 agonist ivuxolimab. The TCR originated in an adult with an advanced solid tumor such as melanoma, head and neck, liver or kidney cancer. V usage is TRBV9 and J usage is TRBJ1-2; 10 bases agree with TRBD1. CDR3 amino acids: CASRGETGGSYGYTF. CDR3 DNA sequence: TGTGCCAGCAGGGGAGAGACAGGGGGCTCCTATGGCTACACCTTC.